This TCR beta chain comes out of a study of OX40 agonist ivuxolimab in advanced cancers. Study background: Aged roughly 20 to 85 with a mean of around 60 years, they were more than 80% male.

Assay used: immunoSEQ multiplex PCR; TCRdb lists only in-frame clones, some missing. This sample has over 95,000 clones, with roughly 91% found just once. Notes on the study in general: Among patients with partial responses at 0.1-3.0 mg/kg, clonal expansion was among the lowest. CD4+ and CD8+ T cells in blood underwent clonal expansion by week 6 at 0.1 to 3.0 mg/kg.

The CDR3 is 14 residues long. V shed 8 bases, J shed 1 base, and the junction held 5 bases outside the gene matches. Germline CDR1 reads SNHLY; CDR2 reads FYNNEI. For this clone: Antigen specificity is unknown.

This chain connects TRBV2 to TRBJ1-3; the match to TRBD1 covers 7 bases. The TCR comes from an adult with an advanced solid tumor such as melanoma, head and neck, liver or kidney cancer. Sequences were derived from CD4+ or CD8+ T cells sorted from blood, sampled in a trial of the OX40 agonist ivuxolimab. CDR3 in DNA: TGTGCCAGCTCCCTCAGGGGGTCTGGAAACACCATATATTTT. It specifies CASSLRGSGNTIYF.